A selection of T cell receptor beta chains follows, all from one sample in a study of blood T cell repertoires in COVID-19. The method was immunoSEQ multiplex PCR; TCRdb's version includes in-frame clones alone and lacks a portion of them. The sample contains tens of thousands of clones, just over 90% of which appear only once. Material for sequencing was peripheral blood. Source of these receptors: a woman aged 40 to 55 with active COVID-19. CDR3s include the opening cysteine and the closing phenylalanine or tryptophan. The order of the fields is clone size, D gene, V gene, CDR3 length, J gene, CDR3 protein, CDR3 DNA. A D gene is named only where the DNA matches it firmly. Size is omitted from some rows. Given values are once, few, many or a class for expanded clones.

clone_size: -
d_call: TRBD2
v_call: TRBV14
cdr3_length: 18
j_call: TRBJ2-6
cdr3_aa: CASSQLAGGSSGANVLTF
cdr3_nt: TGTGCCAGCAGCCAACTAGCGGGGGGGAGCTCTGGGGCCAACGTCCTGACTTTC

clone_size: -
d_call: TRBD2
v_call: TRBV11-1
cdr3_length: 14
j_call: TRBJ2-5
cdr3_aa: CASSPTGLQETQYF
cdr3_nt: TGTGCCAGCAGCCCGACGGGACTACAAGAGACCCAGTACTTC

clone_size: -
d_call: TRBD1
v_call: TRBV6-5
cdr3_length: 15
j_call: TRBJ1-2
cdr3_aa: CASRLPGQLSYGYTF
cdr3_nt: TGTGCCAGCAGATTGCCGGGACAGTTGAGCTATGGCTACACCTTC

clone_size: -
d_call: TRBD1
v_call: TRBV28
cdr3_length: 14
j_call: TRBJ1-2
cdr3_aa: CASRSRGHRYGYTF
cdr3_nt: TGTGCCAGCCGAAGCAGGGGGCATCGCTATGGCTACACCTTC

clone_size: -
d_call: TRBD2
v_call: TRBV20-1
cdr3_length: 15
j_call: TRBJ2-5
cdr3_aa: CSASRPGGGQETQYF
cdr3_nt: TGCAGTGCTAGTCGTCCGGGCGGGGGCCAAGAGACCCAGTACTTC

clone_size: -
d_call: -
v_call: TRBV6-6
cdr3_length: 12
j_call: TRBJ1-1
cdr3_aa: CASSYEESEAFF
cdr3_nt: TGTGCCAGCAGTTACGAGGAATCTGAAGCTTTCTTT

clone_size: -
d_call: -
v_call: TRBV6-1
cdr3_length: 15
j_call: TRBJ1-4
cdr3_aa: CASSEVVTRNEKLFF
cdr3_nt: TGTGCCAGCAGTGAAGTTGTGACTCGTAATGAAAAACTGTTTTTT

clone_size: -
d_call: TRBD2
v_call: TRBV7-2
cdr3_length: 15
j_call: TRBJ2-1
cdr3_aa: CASTLAGGSYNEQFF
cdr3_nt: TGTGCCAGCACCCTAGCGGGGGGCTCCTACAATGAGCAGTTCTTC

clone_size: once
d_call: TRBD2
v_call: TRBV5-5
cdr3_length: 13
j_call: TRBJ2-7
cdr3_aa: CASNGGGRWEQYF
cdr3_nt: TGTGCCAGCAACGGCGGGGGGCGATGGGAGCAGTACTTC

clone_size: -
d_call: TRBD1
v_call: TRBV24-1
cdr3_length: 15
j_call: TRBJ2-3
cdr3_aa: CATSDAGQGTDTQYF
cdr3_nt: TGTGCCACCAGTGACGCGGGACAGGGAACAGATACGCAGTATTTT

clone_size: -
d_call: -
v_call: TRBV10-1
cdr3_length: 14
j_call: TRBJ2-7
cdr3_aa: CASSDGRWSYEQYF
cdr3_nt: TGCGCCAGCAGTGACGGGAGATGGTCCTACGAGCAGTACTTC

clone_size: -
d_call: TRBD1
v_call: TRBV6-1
cdr3_length: 14
j_call: TRBJ1-5
cdr3_aa: CASSDPTGSGPQHF
cdr3_nt: TGTGCCAGCAGTGACCCGACAGGGTCAGGGCCCCAGCATTTT

clone_size: -
d_call: -
v_call: TRBV28
cdr3_length: 17
j_call: TRBJ2-6
cdr3_aa: CASSSHPVGSGANVLTF
cdr3_nt: TGTGCCAGCAGTTCCCATCCCGTCGGCTCTGGGGCCAACGTCCTGACTTTC

clone_size: -
d_call: -
v_call: TRBV5-1
cdr3_length: 14
j_call: TRBJ2-2
cdr3_aa: CASRGTSNTGELFF
cdr3_nt: TGCGCCAGCAGAGGGACATCGAACACCGGGGAGCTGTTTTTT

clone_size: -
d_call: -
v_call: TRBV19
cdr3_length: 14
j_call: TRBJ2-1
cdr3_aa: CASSIGRDLSEQFF
cdr3_nt: TGTGCCAGTAGTATAGGGAGGGATTTATCTGAGCAGTTCTTC

clone_size: -
d_call: -
v_call: TRBV7-9
cdr3_length: 14
j_call: TRBJ2-5
cdr3_aa: CASSARRGQETQYF
cdr3_nt: TGTGCCAGCAGCGCTCGACGGGGCCAAGAGACCCAGTACTTC

clone_size: -
d_call: TRBD2
v_call: TRBV9
cdr3_length: 16
j_call: TRBJ2-1
cdr3_aa: CASSVPVAGGSNEQFF
cdr3_nt: TGTGCCAGCAGCGTACCCGTAGCGGGGGGGAGCAATGAGCAGTTCTTC

clone_size: -
d_call: -
v_call: TRBV5-5
cdr3_length: 14
j_call: TRBJ1-2
cdr3_aa: CASSFLTEDYGYTF
cdr3_nt: TGTGCCAGCAGCTTCTTGACAGAAGACTATGGCTACACCTTC

clone_size: once
d_call: -
v_call: TRBV14
cdr3_length: 12
j_call: TRBJ2-7
cdr3_aa: CASSQDKRTQYF
cdr3_nt: TGTGCCAGCAGCCAAGATAAAAGGACTCAGTACTTC

clone_size: -
d_call: TRBD2
v_call: TRBV6-4
cdr3_length: 16
j_call: TRBJ2-3
cdr3_aa: CASSDSSGGSTDTQYF
cdr3_nt: TGTGCCAGCAGTGACTCTAGCGGGGGTAGCACAGATACGCAGTATTTT

clone_size: -
d_call: -
v_call: TRBV19
cdr3_length: 14
j_call: TRBJ2-7
cdr3_aa: CASSPRDISYEQYF
cdr3_nt: TGTGCCAGTAGTCCAAGGGACATCTCCTACGAGCAGTACTTC

clone_size: -
d_call: TRBD2
v_call: TRBV30
cdr3_length: 13
j_call: TRBJ2-5
cdr3_aa: CAWSLSGGETQYF
cdr3_nt: TGTGCCTGGAGCCTAAGCGGGGGAGAGACCCAGTACTTC

clone_size: -
d_call: -
v_call: TRBV4-3
cdr3_length: 14
j_call: TRBJ2-2
cdr3_aa: CASSLGQYTGELFF
cdr3_nt: TGCGCCAGCAGCCTCGGACAGTACACCGGGGAGCTGTTTTTT

clone_size: -
d_call: TRBD1
v_call: TRBV9
cdr3_length: 17
j_call: TRBJ2-2
cdr3_aa: CASSVGMLTGGSGELFF
cdr3_nt: TGTGCCAGCAGCGTAGGTATGCTGACAGGGGGATCCGGGGAGCTGTTTTTT

clone_size: -
d_call: TRBD2
v_call: TRBV3-1/TRBV3-2
cdr3_length: 18
j_call: TRBJ2-7
cdr3_aa: CASSQESPHPGGPTGEYF
cdr3_nt: TGTGCCAGCAGCCAAGAATCCCCCCACCCGGGGGGGCCGACGGGTGAGTACTTC

clone_size: -
d_call: TRBD2
v_call: TRBV4-2
cdr3_length: 16
j_call: TRBJ2-1
cdr3_aa: CASSQDPPGGYNEQFF
cdr3_nt: TGTGCCAGCAGCCAAGATCCTCCGGGGGGATACAATGAGCAGTTCTTC

clone_size: -
d_call: -
v_call: TRBV6-5
cdr3_length: 14
j_call: TRBJ2-7
cdr3_aa: CASKENRVSYEQYF
cdr3_nt: TGTGCCAGCAAAGAGAACAGGGTATCCTACGAGCAGTACTTC